The 24 T cell receptor beta chains below come from one sample, sequenced in a study of cytomegalovirus exposure and HLA in healthy donors. The study ran its PCR with 60 Vbeta and 13 Jbeta primers. Generated by immunoSEQ multiplex PCR, the TCRdb table keeps only in-frame clones and is missing some. The sample has 150,000 to 200,000 clones; around 78% are singletons. The sequenced material came from PBMCs. Every receptor here comes from a woman aged 25 to 39 in good health and CMV-seropositive.

This clone appeared a few times. The chain links TRBV18 to TRBJ2-3; D perhaps matches TRBD1 (5 bases). The CDR3 is 15 amino acids. Trimming stripped 2 bases from V and 2 bases from J, with 11 bases between. CDR1 and CDR2 (germline): KGHSH, LQKENI. The CDR3 DNA is TGTGCCAGCTCACCAGGACAAGAGATCACAGATACGCAGTATTTT. Translation: CASSPGQEITDTQYF.

This clone was seen a few times. The CDR3 sequence: CASSLGSGIQETQYF. The CDR3 nucleotides are TGTGCCAGCAGCTTAGGTTCAGGGATCCAAGAGACCCAGTACTTC. This chain connects TRBV11-2 to TRBJ2-5; a possible D gene is TRBD1 (5 bases). Looked up from germline, CDR1 is SGHAT and CDR2 is FQNNGV. CDR3 size: 15 residues. Trimming stripped 1 base from V and 1 base from J, with 10 bases between.

This rearrangement joins TRBV6-5 to TRBJ2-7; possibly TRBD1 for D (5 bases). The V gene lost 2 bases and the J gene lost 2 bases, with 10 bases spanning the gap. This CDR3 has 14 residues. Germline V gene sequence: CDR1 MNHEY, CDR2 SVGAGI. CDR3 protein: CASSYPHRPYEQYF. CDR3 sequence (DNA): TGTGCCAGCAGTTACCCTCACAGGCCCTACGAGCAGTACTTC.

This rearrangement joins TRBV28 to TRBJ2-7; weak D call: TRBD2 (7 bases). CDR1 is MDHEN, CDR2 SYDVKM, per germline. The ends were cut back, 5 bases at V and 0 bases at J, with 20 bases in the middle. The CDR3 is 17 residues long. CDR3 in DNA: TGTGCCAGCAGTGCTCGCCCGGGGGGCACCGGCTCCTACGAGCAGTACTTC. This sequence encodes CASSARPGGTGSYEQYF. Variable domain in full (rest from reference TRBV28 and TRBJ2-7): DVKVTQSSRYLVKRTGEKVFLECVQDMDHENMFWYRQDPGLGLRLIYFSYDVKMKEKGDIPEGYSVSREKKERFSLILESASTNQTSMYLCASSARPGGTGSYEQYFGPGTRLTVT.

The rearrangement joins TRBV6-1 to TRBJ1-5; TRBD1 matches at 8 bases. This CDR3 region has 15 residues. Germline V gene sequence: CDR1 MNHNS, CDR2 SASEGT. V lost 5 bases to trimming and J lost 1 base; unmatched junction nucleotides: 4. CDR3 sequence (DNA): TGTGCCAGCAGTCCGGACAGGGCAAGCAATCAGCCCCAGCATTTT. Residues: CASSPDRASNQPQHF.

To note about this clone: In the same sample, other DNA sequences code for this CDR3. The rearrangement uses TRBV5-6 and TRBJ1-6; D is ambiguous. V lost 4 bases, J lost 7 bases, and 9 bases lay in between. The CDR3 length is 13 residues. Germline V gives CDR1 SGHDT, CDR2 YYEEEE. CDR3: CASSTDLNSPLHF. The CDR3 DNA is TGTGCCAGCAGCACTGACTTAAATTCACCCCTCCACTTT.

This CDR3 is CSVDLGSWETQYF. DNA of the CDR3: TGCAGCGTTGACTTAGGTAGCTGGGAGACCCAGTACTTC. The chain combines TRBV29-1 with TRBJ2-5; D is unresolved. This CDR3 spans 13 amino acids. Trimming left V 3 bases short and J 5 bases short, with 13 bases between. Germline V gene lookup returns CDR1 SQVTM and CDR2 ANQGSEA.

The rearrangement uses TRBV5-1 and TRBJ2-7; 8 bases fit TRBD2. V trimming: 0 bases; J trimming: 1 base; junction bases outside the gene matches: 12. This CDR3 region has 18 residues. The germline gives CDR1 SGHRS, CDR2 YFSETQ. Here the CDR3 reads CASSLAGDPKRESYEQYF. CDR3 DNA: TGCGCCAGCAGCTTGGCCGGGGATCCCAAGCGGGAGTCCTACGAGCAGTACTTC.

The chain links TRBV7-6 to TRBJ2-7; 8 nucleotides align to TRBD1. This CDR3 comprises 16 residues. Trimming took 0 bases from V and 6 from J; bases not matched to a gene: 10. Germline V lookup: CDR1 SGHVS, CDR2 FNYEAQ. CDR3 DNA: TGTGCCAGCAGCTTAGCACCGGGACAGGCGGCCGTCGAGCAGTACTTC. Translated: CASSLAPGQAAVEQYF.

The V call is TRBV4-3, the J call TRBJ1-5, with 9 bases identical to TRBD1. The CDR3 runs 19 residues. Unmatched junction bases numbered 10, after V lost 1 base and J lost 0 bases. The V gene's germline CDR1 is LGHNA and CDR2 YSLEER. As DNA, the CDR3 is TGCGCCAGCAGCCAAGGGTTTAAACAGGGGGCTCTTAGCAATCAGCCCCAGCATTTT. It yields the protein CASSQGFKQGALSNQPQHF.

The rearrangement uses TRBV6-6 and TRBJ1-2, with D unresolved. The V and J ends lost 1 base and 7 bases respectively, with 10 bases between them. CDR1 MNHNY and CDR2 SVGAGI come from the germline V gene (reference sequence). This CDR3 is 13 amino acids long. CDR3 loop: CASSYYPSPGYTF. The DNA of the CDR3 is TGTGCCAGCAGTTACTATCCGTCTCCTGGCTACACCTTC.

The chain links TRBV5-1 to TRBJ2-1; the match to TRBD2 covers 12 bases. Trimming cost V 3 bases and J 0 bases; bases outside gene matches: 7. The CDR3 sequence is 18 residues long. The germline CDR1 and CDR2 sequences are SGHRS and YFSETQ. Here the CDR3 reads CASSSNGLAGFSYNEQFF. In nucleotides, the CDR3 is TGCGCCAGCAGCTCTAACGGACTAGCGGGGTTCTCCTACAATGAGCAGTTCTTC.

V gene TRBV30 combines with J gene TRBJ2-7; 8 nucleotides match TRBD1. V shed 3 bases and J 2 bases; nucleotides not matched to a gene: 3. The CDR3 has 13 residues. Germline-derived CDR1 and CDR2 are GTSNPN and SVGIG (reference sequence). CDR3 coding DNA: TGTGCCTGGAGCGGACAGGGCCCCTACGAGCAGTACTTC. This encodes CAWSGQGPYEQYF.

This clone has only one observation. The genes are TRBV7-8 and TRBJ1-5; D is uncertain. Germline V gene sequence: CDR1 SGHVS, CDR2 FQNEAQ. The V gene lost 0 bases and the J gene lost 5 bases, with 8 bases spanning the gap. The CDR3 is made up of 14 amino acids. CDR3 DNA sequence: TGTGCCAGCAGCTTAGCCGCCTCGGATCAGCCCCAGCATTTT. Translation: CASSLAASDQPQHF.

CDR3 DNA: TGCAGCGTTATCAATCCGGGACTAGCGGATTACGAGCAGTACTTC. Its translation is CSVINPGLADYEQYF. This chain links TRBV29-1 with TRBJ2-7; 11 bases line up with TRBD2. J gave up 4 bases and V 5 bases, and 10 bases lay outside the gene matches. CDR3 length equals 15 residues. CDR1 and CDR2 (germline): SQVTM, ANQGSEA.

This sequence joins TRBV2 and TRBJ1-6; TRBD1 aligns across 7 bases. With 4 bases clipped from V and 7 bases from J, the junction kept 7 bases outside the gene matches. The CDR3 spans 15 residues. CDR1 SNHLY and CDR2 FYNNEI come from the germline V gene. CDR3 nucleotides: TGTGCCAGCAGTGTAACAGACAGGGACAATTCACCCCTCCACTTT. It specifies CASSVTDRDNSPLHF.

The chain combines TRBV21-1 with TRBJ2-1; the table's D call TRBD2 went unverified against the DNA. TRBV21-1 is given as a pseudogene. The CDR3 runs 12 residues. In nucleotides, the CDR3 is TGTGCCAGCAGCAAAGGGCGGGGTGAGCAGTTCTTC. The encoded protein is CASSKGRGEQFF.

The gene calls are TRBV6-1 and TRBJ1-5, with D possibly matching TRBD1 (5 bases). Trimming removed 7 bases at V and 4 bases at J, with 14 bases between. The CDR3 length is 14 residues. Germline CDR1 and CDR2: MNHNS and SASEGT. The CDR3 region is CASKTGVGNQPQHF. DNA for the CDR3: TGTGCCAGCAAGACGGGGGTAGGAAATCAGCCCCAGCATTTT.

V usage is TRBV19 and J usage is TRBJ1-1; D unclear. CDR1 is LNHDA, CDR2 SQIVND, per germline (reference sequence). V dropped 2 bases and J dropped 10 bases, with 14 bases sitting between them. The CDR3 runs to 13 residues. The CDR3 nucleotides read TGTGCCAGTAGTATAACGGTTCGAGTCCCAGCTTTCTTT. Translating gives CASSITVRVPAFF.

V and J are TRBV5-6 and TRBJ1-6; 10 bases line up with TRBD1. The germline V gene has CDR1 SGHDT and CDR2 YYEEEE. V was pared by 0 bases and J by 7 bases, with 1 base of the junction left unmatched. The CDR3 spans 15 residues. CDR3 region: CASSLVGQGNSPLHF. The CDR3 coding sequence is TGTGCCAGCAGCTTGGTGGGACAGGGGAATTCACCCCTCCACTTT.

This clone has more than one count but fewer than ten. The chain is built from TRBV4-3 and TRBJ1-1; 9 bases align to TRBD1. The germline V gene encodes CDR1 LGHNA and CDR2 YSLEER. The CDR3 runs 15 residues. V was pared by 1 base and J by 1 base, with 1 base of the junction left unmatched. CDR3 residues: CASSQGDRENTEAFF. CDR3 coding DNA: TGCGCCAGCAGCCAAGGGGACAGGGAGAACACTGAAGCTTTCTTT.

The chain recombines TRBV28 with TRBJ1-2; tentative D call: TRBD1 (5 bases). Trimming stripped 5 bases from V and 8 bases from J, with 27 bases between. The germline V gene has CDR1 MDHEN and CDR2 SYDVKM. CDR3 length: 17 amino acids. The DNA of the CDR3 is TGTGCCAGCAGTCCTCACCTTTTGAGCAGGGTAATTAAGGGCTACACCTTC. Its protein product is CASSPHLLSRVIKGYTF.

By frequency in the sample, this clone is medium-sized. This rearrangement joins TRBV27 to TRBJ2-3; the match to TRBD2 covers 8 bases. V dropped 3 bases and J dropped 4; count of bases not matched to a gene: 6. Germline CDR1 and CDR2: MNHEY and SMNVEV (reference sequence). The length of the CDR3 is 15 residues. The CDR3 nucleotides are TGTGCCAGCAGTTTCCTCGGGGGGGGGTCAGATACGCAGTATTTT. Translation: CASSFLGGGSDTQYF.

The rearrangement uses TRBV25-1 and TRBJ2-7; TRBD1 aligns across 10 bases. CDR1 and CDR2 from the germline V gene are MGHDK and SYGVNS. This CDR3 comprises 16 residues. The trim removed 3 bases at V and 1 base at J, leaving 6 bases unmatched. The CDR3 here is CASSDATGGKSYEQYF. DNA of the CDR3: TGTGCCAGCAGTGACGCGACAGGGGGCAAGTCCTACGAGCAGTACTTC.